This paragraph covers one T cell receptor beta chain sequence. This receptor's antigen is unknown. No base quality information exists; no much larger clone differs at one position. The trim is 5 bases for V and 0 bases for J, with a gap of 16 bases between the germline ends. From the germline V gene, CDR1 is MDHEN and CDR2 is SYDVKM. The CDR3 holds 16 amino acids from the cysteine to the phenylalanine. The only DNA kept is the CDR3, 48 bases in frame from the first base. The sample's time point, from its label and the paper: baseline before first vaccination. The vaccinee samples were drawn from two UK trials, COV001 and COV002, one of which was a single-blind randomized controlled phase 2/3 trial testing AZD1222 (ChAdOx1 nCoV-19) in healthy adults. For TCRbeta chain sequencing, PBMC samples from trial participants were taken at day 0 and at day 28 after the second dose. The sample originates from a study of T cell responses to AZD1222 COVID-19 vaccine (dated by TCRdb to the early 2020s). Study-wide context: AZD1222 recipients whose second dose came at about 4 weeks and those whose second dose came at about 12 weeks were combined into one group, since spike-specific TCR depth and breadth did not differ between the two schedules. A total of 230 or so trial participants underwent TCR sequencing, of whom 200 to 220 received two doses of AZD1222 and around 26 received two doses of the MenACWY control vaccine. Enrollment into the trials was organized by age into subgroups of 18-55, 56-69 and 70-plus years, and those subgroups contained approximately 150, 30 and 60 TCR-sequenced participants, respectively. Results and caveats for the whole study, not just this receptor: In the small 56-69-year group, the increase in depth fell short of significance, most likely because of low power. The vaccine-associated CD4 TCRs covered the entire spike protein, and the dominant responses fell in regions 160-218 and 743-854. Most participants were white British and females outnumbered males, and the authors suggested that clonal diversity may have been underestimated. After two AZD1222 doses, spike-specific TCR breadth and depth were significantly higher than at day 0 and than in MenACWY recipients. Epitopes outside the regions mutated in the B.1.351 and B.1.1.7 variants were reportedly recognized by nearly half of the unique spike-specific TCRs. Because no samples from the day 14 peak response were available, repertoires could be characterized only after the peak T cell response. Only a handful of AZD1222 recipients were SARS-CoV-2 seropositive at baseline, limiting conclusions about previously exposed vaccinees.

The CDR3 regions of human TCRbeta chains were subjected to immunosequencing. As for how the authors treated the data: Repertoire TCRs were matched against a reference library of SARS-CoV-2-specific TCRs generated with the MIRA antigen-specificity platform. Breadth was defined as the fraction of unique TCRs that were SARS-CoV-2-associated, and depth was defined as the fraction of total T cells that were SARS-CoV-2-associated. Each spike-specific TCR was assigned to its reactive spike region and to a CD4 or CD8 class using the MIRA data. Log10-transformed breadth and depth values were compared by one-way ANOVA with Sidak's multiple comparisons tests. TCRdb holds this immuneACCESS table with in-frame rearrangements only. Some clones are missing; in checked studies, unresolved V genes explain under half, and the rest has no known cause. The D gene and trimming were derived from the DNA, and the V and J assignments and clone size from that table. Here the sample has under 200,000 clones; approximately 90% occur a single time. Over 1.2% of the sample is taken by the ten largest.

In this chain, TRBV28 is recombined with TRBJ1-2; possibly the D gene is TRBD1, per 6 matching bases. The receptor's source is an adult in good health. The sequences come from peripheral blood, collected on day 0 of AZD1222 vaccination. The encoded CDR3 is CASSRLPGEANYGYTF. The DNA sequence reads TGTGCCAGCAGTCGCCTCCCAGGGGAGGCTAACTATGGCTACACCTTC.